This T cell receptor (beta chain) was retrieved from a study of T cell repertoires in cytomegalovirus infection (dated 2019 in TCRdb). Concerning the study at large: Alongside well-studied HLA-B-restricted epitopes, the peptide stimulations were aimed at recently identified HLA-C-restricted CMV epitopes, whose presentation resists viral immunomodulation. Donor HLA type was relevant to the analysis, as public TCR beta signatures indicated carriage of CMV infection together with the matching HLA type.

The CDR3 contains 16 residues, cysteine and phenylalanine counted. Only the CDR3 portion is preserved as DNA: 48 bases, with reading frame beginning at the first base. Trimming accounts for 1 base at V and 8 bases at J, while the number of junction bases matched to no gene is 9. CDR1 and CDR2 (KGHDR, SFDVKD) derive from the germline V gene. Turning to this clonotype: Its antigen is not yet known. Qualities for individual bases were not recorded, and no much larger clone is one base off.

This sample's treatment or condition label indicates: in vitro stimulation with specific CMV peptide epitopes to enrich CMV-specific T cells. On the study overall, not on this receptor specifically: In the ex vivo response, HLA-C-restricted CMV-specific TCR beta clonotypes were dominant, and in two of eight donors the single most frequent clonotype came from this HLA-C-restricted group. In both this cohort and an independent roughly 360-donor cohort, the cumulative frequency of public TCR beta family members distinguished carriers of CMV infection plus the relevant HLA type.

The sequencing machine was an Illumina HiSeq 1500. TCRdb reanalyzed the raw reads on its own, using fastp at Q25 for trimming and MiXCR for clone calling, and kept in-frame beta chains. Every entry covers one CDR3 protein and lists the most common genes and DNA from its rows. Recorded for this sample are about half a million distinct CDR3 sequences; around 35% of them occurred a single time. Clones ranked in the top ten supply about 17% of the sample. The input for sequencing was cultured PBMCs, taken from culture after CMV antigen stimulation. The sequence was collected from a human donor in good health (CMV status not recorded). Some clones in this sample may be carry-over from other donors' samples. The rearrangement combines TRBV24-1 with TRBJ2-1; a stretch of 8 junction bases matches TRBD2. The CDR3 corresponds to CATSDFAESGRDEQFF. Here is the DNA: TGTGCCACCAGTGATTTTGCGGAAAGCGGGAGAGATGAGCAGTTCTTC.